This T cell receptor beta chain was recovered during a study of cytomegalovirus exposure and HLA in healthy donors. General study results and limits: Reports state that TCR beta sequences accurately predicted most subjects' HLA-A and HLA-B alleles. Researchers reported that three CMV-associated chains were confirmed in vitro as CMV antigen-specific. TCR beta chain V- and J-gene trimming was linked, in a later analysis, to a missense variant in DCLRE1C.

The PCR employed 60 Vbeta primers together with 13 Jbeta primers. Clones were read by immunoSEQ multiplex PCR, and TCRdb kept only the in-frame ones, dropping some. The sample carries over 250,000 clones, 65% to 85% recorded once. CDR1 is SGHNT and CDR2 is YENEEA in the germline V gene. The CDR3 extends over 18 amino acids. V lost 3 bases to trimming and J lost 0 bases; unmatched junction nucleotides: 9. Regarding this clone: Its antigen is unknown.

At sampling all donors were nominally healthy, likely with unrecorded immune exposures. The sample was PBMCs. This chain uses TRBV11-3 with TRBJ2-7; 12 nucleotides line up with TRBD2. The origin of this receptor is a female donor in good health and CMV-seronegative. CDR3 loop: CASSFGASGRAVSYEQYF. In DNA, the CDR3 is TGTGCCAGCAGCTTTGGAGCTAGCGGGAGGGCGGTCTCCTACGAGCAGTACTTC.